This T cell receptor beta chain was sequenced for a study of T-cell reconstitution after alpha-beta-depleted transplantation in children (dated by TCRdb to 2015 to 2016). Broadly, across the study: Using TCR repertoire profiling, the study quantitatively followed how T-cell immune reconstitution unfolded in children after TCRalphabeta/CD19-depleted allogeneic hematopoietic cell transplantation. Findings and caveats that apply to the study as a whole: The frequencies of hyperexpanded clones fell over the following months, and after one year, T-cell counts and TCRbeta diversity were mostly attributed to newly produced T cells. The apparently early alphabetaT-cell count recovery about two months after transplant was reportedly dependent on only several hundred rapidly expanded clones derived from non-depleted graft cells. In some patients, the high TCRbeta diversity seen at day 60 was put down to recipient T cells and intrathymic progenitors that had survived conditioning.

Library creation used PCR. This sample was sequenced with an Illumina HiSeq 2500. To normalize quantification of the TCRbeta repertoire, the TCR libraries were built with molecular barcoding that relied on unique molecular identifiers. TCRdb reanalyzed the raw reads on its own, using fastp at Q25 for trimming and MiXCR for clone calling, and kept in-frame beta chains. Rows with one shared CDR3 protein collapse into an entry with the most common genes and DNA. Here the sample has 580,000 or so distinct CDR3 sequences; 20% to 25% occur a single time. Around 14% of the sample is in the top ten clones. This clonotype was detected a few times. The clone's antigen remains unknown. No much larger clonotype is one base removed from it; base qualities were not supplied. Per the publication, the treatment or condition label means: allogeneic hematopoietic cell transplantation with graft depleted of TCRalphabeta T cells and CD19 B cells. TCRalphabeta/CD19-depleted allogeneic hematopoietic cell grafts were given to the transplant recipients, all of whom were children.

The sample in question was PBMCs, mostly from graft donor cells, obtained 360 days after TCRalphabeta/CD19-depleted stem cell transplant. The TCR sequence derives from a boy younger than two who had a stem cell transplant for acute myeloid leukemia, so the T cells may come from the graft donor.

The CDR3 protein sequence reads: CASSPDRRREFF. At the DNA level, the sequence is TGCGCCAGCAGCCCGGACCGGCGAAGGGAGTTCTTC. This chain is built from TRBV5-1 and TRBJ2-1; too little of a D gene remains to name it. Its CDR3 holds 12 amino acids, cysteine through phenylalanine. Only CDR3 DNA is held: 36 bases, read in frame from base 1. According to the germline V gene, CDR1 reads SGHRS and CDR2 reads YFSETQ. V and J lose 4 bases and 14 bases, and a span of 16 bases separates them.